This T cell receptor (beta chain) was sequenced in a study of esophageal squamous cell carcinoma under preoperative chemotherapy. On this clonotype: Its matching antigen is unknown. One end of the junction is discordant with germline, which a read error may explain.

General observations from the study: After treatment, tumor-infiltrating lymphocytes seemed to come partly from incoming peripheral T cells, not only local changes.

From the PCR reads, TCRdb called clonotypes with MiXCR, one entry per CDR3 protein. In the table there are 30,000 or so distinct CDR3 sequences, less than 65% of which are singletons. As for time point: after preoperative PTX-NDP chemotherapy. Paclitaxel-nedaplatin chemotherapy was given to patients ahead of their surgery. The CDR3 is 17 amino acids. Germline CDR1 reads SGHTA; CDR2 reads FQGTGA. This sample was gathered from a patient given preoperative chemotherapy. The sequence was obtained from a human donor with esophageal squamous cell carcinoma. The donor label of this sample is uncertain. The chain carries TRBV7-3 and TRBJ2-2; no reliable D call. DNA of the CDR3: TGTGCCAGCAGCCTGGATCCCCAGGCTGTGGGCACCGAGGCGCTGTATTTT. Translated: CASSLDPQAVGTEALYF.